The source of this T cell receptor beta chain is a study of T-cell memory formation after mild COVID-19. For the study at large: The study found TCR clusters largely donor specific. Study outcomes and limitations: Whereas later expanders leaned CD4+, clones contracting day 15 to 85 showed a balanced CD4/CD8 makeup. There were some responding clones in pre-infection memory, which suggested that cross-reactive memory had joined.

Amplification by 5'RACE using constant-segment primers produced TCR alpha and TCR beta cDNA libraries that carried sample barcodes and UMIs. MiXCR was run by TCRdb on the 5' RACE reads, yielding one entry per CDR3 protein. The table records more than 200,000 distinct CDR3 sequences, roughly 15% of them present only once. Only a few counts were recorded for this clonotype. The antigen is undetermined. V dropped 4 bases and J dropped 6 bases, with 12 bases sitting between them. The CDR3 loop spans 14 amino acids. The germline CDR1 and CDR2 sequences are LGHDT and YNNKEL (reference sequence). V is TRBV3-1 and J is TRBJ2-2; TRBD1 is a possible D gene (6 bases). The sequence came from a man between 18 and 29 years old who had mild COVID-19 (a few samples of this study predate the infection). Cell type and time point are not known. The source material was PBMCs or a T cell subset sorted from them (not recorded which). CDR3 in amino acids: CASSPRGIPGELFF. Here the CDR3 DNA reads TGTGCCAGCAGCCCGAGGGGGATTCCCGGGGAGCTGTTTTTT.